The TCR beta chain described here comes from a study of T cells in Graves' hyperthyroidism and ophthalmopathy. In germline, CDR1 is MNHNS, CDR2 SASEGT. The CDR3 extends over 14 amino acids. V was cut by 7 bases and J by 2 bases, with 15 bases left in between. Amplification targeted TCR beta CDR3 regions from RNA transcripts. HTBI primers drove first-round RT-PCR of the TCR CDR3. TCRdb processed the multiplex PCR reads anew with MiXCR; each CDR3 protein has one entry. The table includes roughly 570,000 distinct CDR3 sequences, around 14% detected once. The chain is built from TRBV6-1 and TRBJ2-7; TRBD1 is a possible D gene (6 bases). The sequenced sample was blood. The sequence came from a woman in her twenties or thirties with Graves' hyperthyroidism. The DNA for the CDR3 is TGTGCCAGCAACAGGGTATACGAACCCTACGAGCAGTACTTC. It yields the protein CASNRVYEPYEQYF.